This T cell receptor (beta chain) was profiled in a study of T-cell memory formation after mild COVID-19. In this sample, this clonotype turned up once. V was pared by 3 bases and J by 2 bases, with 11 bases between. Germline V gene sequence: CDR1 DFQATT, CDR2 SNEGSKA (reference sequence). The CDR3 covers 14 residues. 5'RACE primed from the constant segment yielded TCR alpha and TCR beta cDNA libraries bearing sample barcodes and UMIs. One entry per CDR3 protein results from TCRdb running MiXCR on the 5' RACE reads. The data contain around 320,000 distinct CDR3 sequences, approximately 27% of them singletons.

Sample: PBMCs or a T cell subset sorted from them (not recorded which). This receptor was identified in an adult woman who had mild COVID-19 (a few samples of this study predate the infection). Cell type and time point are not known. The chain couples TRBV20-1 to TRBJ2-1; D might be TRBD2 (6 bases). The CDR3 here is CSASAGPTYNEQFF. CDR3 nucleotides: TGCAGTGCTAGTGCGGGGCCTACCTACAATGAGCAGTTCTTC.